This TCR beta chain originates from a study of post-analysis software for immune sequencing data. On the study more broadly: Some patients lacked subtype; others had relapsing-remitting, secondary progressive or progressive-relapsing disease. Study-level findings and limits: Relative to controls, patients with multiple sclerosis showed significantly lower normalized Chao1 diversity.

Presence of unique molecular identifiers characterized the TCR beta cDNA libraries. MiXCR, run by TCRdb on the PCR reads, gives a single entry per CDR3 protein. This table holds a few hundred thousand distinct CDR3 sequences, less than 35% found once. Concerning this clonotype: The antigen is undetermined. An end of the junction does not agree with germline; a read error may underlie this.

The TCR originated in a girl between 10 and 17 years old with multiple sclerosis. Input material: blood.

The CDR3 region has the DNA TGCAGTGCTAGCGTCGACAGCCCCTTGCCCCCCCACTTT. Its protein product is CSASVDSPLPPHF. The chain carries TRBV20-1 and TRBJ1-6; D is perhaps TRBD1 (5 bases). The CDR3 runs 13 residues. Germline V gene sequence: CDR1 DFQATT, CDR2 SNEGSKA (reference sequence).